The 4 T cell receptor beta chains given below trace back to one sample, sequenced in a study of shared clonotypes between healthy human individuals. Some clones are missing from TCRdb's copy, which holds only in-frame ones; the method was immunoSEQ multiplex PCR. The profile shows approximately 2,000,000 clones, 80% to 95% of them singletons. The sequenced material came from naive CD4+ T cells from PBMCs. Sample subset: CD45RA+ positively selected. The receptors come from a man between 18 and 35 years old in good health. Some clones in this sample may be carry-over from other donors' samples.

This clone showed up just once. This chain connects TRBV2 to TRBJ1-3; D is possibly TRBD1 (5 bases). CDR1 SNHLY and CDR2 FYNNEI come from the germline V gene. This CDR3 spans 15 amino acids. V lost 6 bases, J lost 0 bases, and 12 bases lay in between. The CDR3 spells CASRLGGGSGNTIYF. DNA of the CDR3: TGTGCCAGCAGACTCGGGGGGGGCTCTGGAAACACCATATATTTT.

This clone was picked up one time. In DNA, the CDR3 is TGTGCCAGCAGCTCCCTCGGTCTAGGAATAACGCAAGAGACCCAGTACTTC. Amino acids: CASSSLGLGITQETQYF. The rearrangement uses TRBV5-4 and TRBJ2-5; D gene uncertain. The V end lost 3 bases, the J end lost 2 bases, and 20 bases lay between the germline ends. CDR1 and CDR2 (germline): SGHNT, YYREEE (reference sequence). CDR3 length: 17 amino acids.

The chain couples TRBV30 to TRBJ2-3, with 7 bases lining up with TRBD2. CDR1 is GTSNPN, CDR2 SVGIG, per germline (reference sequence). V was clipped by 2 bases and J by 6 bases; unmatched bases: 5. The CDR3 is 13 residues long. The DNA for the CDR3 is TGTGCCTGGAGTAGTAGCGGGTGGGATACGCAGTATTTT. Residues: CAWSSSGWDTQYF.

This clone has a handful of counts. The rearrangement joins TRBV14 to TRBJ1-2, with TRBD1 matching 7 bases. With 2 bases clipped from V and 8 bases from J, the junction kept 8 bases outside the gene matches. The CDR3 is made up of 14 amino acids. CDR1 is SGHDN, CDR2 FVKESK, per germline. This CDR3 reads CASSQRGLIEGYTF. Written as DNA, the CDR3 is TGTGCCAGCAGCCAAAGGGGGCTAATTGAGGGCTACACCTTC. The complete variable domain, with remaining parts taken from reference TRBV14 and TRBJ1-2, reads EAGVTQFPSHSVIEKGQTVTLRCDPISGHDNLYWYRRVMGKEIKFLLHFVKESKQDESGMPNNRFLAERTGGTYSTLKVQPAELEDSGVYFCASSQRGLIEGYTFGSGTRLTVV.